These 2 T cell receptor beta chains were sequenced from one sample in a study of chemoradiotherapy in HPV16-positive cancers. Here immunoSEQ multiplex PCR was the method, and the copy in TCRdb shows in-frame clones only, minus some. Here the sample spans 1,700 or so clones, roughly 90% being singletons. Sequences were derived from tumor tissue, sampled from a patient who underwent chemoradiotherapy. These receptors all stem from a human donor with HPV-associated anogenital cancer.

CDR3 loop: CASSRLAGRQETQYF. CDR3 bases: TGTGCCAGCAGCCGACTAGCGGGACGCCAAGAGACCCAGTACTTC. The gene calls are TRBV5-4 and TRBJ2-5; the match to TRBD2 covers 11 bases. There are 15 residues in the CDR3. Germline V gives CDR1 SGHNT, CDR2 YYREEE (reference sequence). With 4 bases clipped from V and 1 base from J, the junction kept 3 bases outside the gene matches.

The rearrangement links TRBV5-1 to TRBJ2-2, with unresolved D. The CDR3 is made up of 15 amino acids. Between the trimmed V and J ends, which lost 1 base and 2 bases, there was a span of 9 bases. The germline CDR1 and CDR2 sequences are SGHRS and YFSETQ. CDR3 nucleotides: TGCGCCAGCAGCTTGATCTCGTCAAACACCGGGGAGCTGTTTTTT. Translating it yields CASSLISSNTGELFF.